The following is a T cell receptor (beta chain) sequence with its context. What it binds is unknown. Original processing methods: As immunoSEQ supplied junction-only sequences (without quality scores), filtering differed. The protocol was immunoSEQ multiplex PCR, while the TCRdb copy is restricted to in-frame clones and leaves out a portion. V and J calls and clone size come straight from that table; D and trimming were deduced from the DNA. Of under 2,000,000 clones listed, less than 95% are singletons. The sample is drawn from a study of shared clonotypes between healthy human individuals. This CDR3 comprises 14 residues. Germline CDR1 reads SGHAT; CDR2 reads FQNNGV. Losses at the gene ends were 1 base for V and 6 bases for J; bases not matched to a gene: 4. Findings and limits, study-wide: Measured sharing among donors was expected to vary with sequencing depth. Memory subsets had estimated richness that was generally smaller than that of naive subsets. Having only a few donors restricted how much genetic and exposure-history diversity was captured.

Only CD45RO-negative cells positively selected for CCR7 counted as naive CD8 cells, so terminally differentiated effector memory CD45RA+ cells were excluded. Sequenced sample: naive CD8+ T cells sorted from blood. V is TRBV11-2 and J is TRBJ2-3; 7 bases are a match to TRBD2. The source of this sequence is a man younger than 35 in good health. The CDR3 DNA reads as TGTGCCAGCAGCTTAGTGGCGGGAGCGGATACGCAGTATTTT. Amino acid sequence: CASSLVAGADTQYF.